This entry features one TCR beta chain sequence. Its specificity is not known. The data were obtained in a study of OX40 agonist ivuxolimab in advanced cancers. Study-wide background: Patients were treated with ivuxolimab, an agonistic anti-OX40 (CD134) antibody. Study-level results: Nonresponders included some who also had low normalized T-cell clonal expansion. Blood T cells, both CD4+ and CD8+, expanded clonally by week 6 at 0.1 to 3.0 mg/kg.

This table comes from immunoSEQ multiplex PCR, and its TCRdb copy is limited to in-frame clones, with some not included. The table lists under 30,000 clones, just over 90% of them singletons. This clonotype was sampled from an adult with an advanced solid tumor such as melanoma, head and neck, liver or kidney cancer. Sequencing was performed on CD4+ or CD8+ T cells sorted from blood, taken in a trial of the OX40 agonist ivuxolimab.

The CDR3 sequence is CASSYRVDSNQPQHF. Here the CDR3 DNA reads TGTGCCAGCAGTTACCGAGTGGATAGCAATCAGCCCCAGCATTTT. V gene TRBV6-5 combines with J gene TRBJ1-5; D not resolved. The CDR3 sequence is 15 residues long. V lost 2 bases and J 0 bases, leaving 8 bases between the germline ends. The V gene's germline CDR1 is MNHEY and CDR2 SVGAGI.